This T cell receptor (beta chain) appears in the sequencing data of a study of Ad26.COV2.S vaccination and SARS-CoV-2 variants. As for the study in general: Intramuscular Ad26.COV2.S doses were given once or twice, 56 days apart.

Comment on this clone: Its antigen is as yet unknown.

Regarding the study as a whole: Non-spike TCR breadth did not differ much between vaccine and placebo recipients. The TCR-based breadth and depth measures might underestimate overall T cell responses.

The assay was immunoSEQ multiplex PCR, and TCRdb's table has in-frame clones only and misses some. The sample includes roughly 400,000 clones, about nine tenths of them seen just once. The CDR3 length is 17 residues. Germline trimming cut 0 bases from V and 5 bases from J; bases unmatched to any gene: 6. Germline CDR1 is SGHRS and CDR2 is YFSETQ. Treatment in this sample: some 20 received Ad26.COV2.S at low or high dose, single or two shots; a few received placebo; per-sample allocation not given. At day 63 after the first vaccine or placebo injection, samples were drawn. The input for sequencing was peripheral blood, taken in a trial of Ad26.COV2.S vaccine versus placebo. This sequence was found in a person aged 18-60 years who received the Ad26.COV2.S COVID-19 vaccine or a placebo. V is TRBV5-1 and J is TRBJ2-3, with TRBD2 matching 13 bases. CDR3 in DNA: TGCGCCAGCAGCTTGGTGGGACTAGCGGGGAGACTAGATACGCAGTATTTT. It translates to CASSLVGLAGRLDTQYF.